What follows are 9 T cell receptor beta chains derived from one specimen sequenced in a study of identical twins (dated by TCRdb to between 2015 and 2016). The library was built by means of 5' RACE. Sequencing relied on an Illumina HiSeq 2000. TCRdb reanalyzed the raw reads on its own, using fastp at Q25 for trimming and MiXCR for clone calling, and kept in-frame beta chains. Rows matching on CDR3 protein sequence are summarized as one entry with the most common DNA and genes. This sample gives hundreds of thousands of distinct CDR3 sequences in total; around 6% of them show up just once. Together, the top ten hold approximately 2% of the sample. Sample: naive T cells sorted from blood. Per the publication, the cell subset or site label means: cells isolated with a human naive T-cell isolation kit. These receptors were obtained from a man in his late teens or twenties in good health.

The chain couples TRBV6-1 to TRBJ2-1; weak D call: TRBD2 (7 bases). Germline V gene sequence: CDR1 MNHNS, CDR2 SASEGT. Trimming left V 8 bases short and J 7 bases short, with 18 bases between. CDR3 length: 14 residues. CDR3 protein: CASGRGAPENEQFF. The CDR3, as DNA: TGTGCCAGCGGTCGGGGGGCCCCTGAGAATGAGCAGTTCTTC.

Only a few counts were recorded for this clonotype. The chain uses TRBV21-1 and TRBJ2-1; the table calls TRBD1, which could not be checked here. TRBV21-1 represents a pseudogene. This CDR3 spans 14 amino acids. CDR3 residues: CASSKAGTPREQFF. The CDR3 DNA follows: TGTGCCAGCAGCAAAGCCGGGACCCCTAGGGAGCAGTTCTTC.

This clonotype showed up many times. V usage is TRBV28 and J usage is TRBJ1-1; 7 nucleotides agree with TRBD1. J was trimmed by 1 base and V by 3 bases; bases with no gene match: 5. The CDR3 is 15 amino acids. Germline lookup yields CDR1 MDHEN and CDR2 SYDVKM. The DNA for the CDR3 is TGTGCCAGCAGTTTTAAGGGGGCTCCGAACACTGAAGCTTTCTTT. This gives the protein CASSFKGAPNTEAFF.

Only a few counts were recorded for this clonotype. The V gene is TRBV7-9, the J gene TRBJ1-4, with a weak D call TRBD1 (5 bases). The germline V gene has CDR1 SEHNR and CDR2 FQNEAQ (reference sequence). Trimming took 0 bases from V and 7 from J, leaving 12 bases between them. The CDR3 has 15 amino acids. The CDR3 nucleotides are TGTGCCAGCAGCTTAGCGCCCACGACAGCTGAAAAACTGTTTTTT. It translates to CASSLAPTTAEKLFF. The whole variable domain, remainder taken from reference TRBV7-9 and TRBJ1-4, is DTGVSQNPRHKITKRGQNVTFRCDPISEHNRLYWYRQTLGQGPEFLTYFQNEAQLEKSRLLSDRFSAERPKGSFSTLEIQRTEQGDSAMYLCASSLAPTTAEKLFFGSGTQLSVL.

This clonotype was counted many times. The chain employs TRBV29-1 and TRBJ2-1; 15 bases are a match to TRBD2. Germline CDR1 and CDR2: SQVTM and ANQGSEA. The CDR3 has 17 amino acids. The J segment lost 4 bases and the V segment lost 3 bases, leaving 7 bases of the junction unmatched. CDR3 protein: CSVDTGLAGGRYNEQFF. CDR3 coding DNA: TGCAGCGTTGATACCGGACTAGCGGGAGGGCGTTACAATGAGCAGTTCTTC.

This clonotype has a handful of counts. In DNA, the CDR3 is TGCGCCAGCAGCTTGGCCGCTACTAGCGGGAACTACGAGCAGTACTTC. Amino acid sequence: CASSLAATSGNYEQYF. This chain uses TRBV5-1 with TRBJ2-7; TRBD2 matches at 10 bases. Germline values: CDR1 SGHRS, CDR2 YFSETQ. This CDR3 is built from 16 residues. The V gene end was trimmed by 0 bases and the J gene end by 3 bases; junction bases not matched to a gene: 6.

This clonotype occurred many times. This chain connects TRBV20-1 to TRBJ2-1, with D perhaps matching TRBD2 (6 bases). V shed 3 bases and J shed 6 bases, with 12 bases lying between them. This CDR3 is 13 amino acids long. CDR1 DFQATT and CDR2 SNEGSKA come from the germline V gene (reference sequence). The CDR3: CSASQRAVNEQFF. CDR3 DNA sequence: TGCAGTGCTAGCCAGCGGGCCGTCAATGAGCAGTTCTTC.

The chain carries TRBV11-2 and TRBJ2-7; possibly TRBD1 or TRBD2 for D (5 bases each). V gave up 2 bases and J gave up 3 bases, with 17 bases separating them. Germline lookup yields CDR1 SGHAT and CDR2 FQNNGV. The CDR3 runs 16 residues. In nucleotides, the CDR3 is TGTGCCAGCAGCTTAAGTTCTGAGGGGCCCCACTACGAGCAGTACTTC. This gives the protein CASSLSSEGPHYEQYF.

This clonotype was recorded at least ten times. The chain joins TRBV12-3 or TRBV12-4 to TRBJ1-2; no reliable D call. CDR3 length: 15 amino acids. V lost 3 bases and J lost 0, with 11 bases in between. CDR3 nucleotides: TGTGCCAGCAGTTTTAAACAGTCGGCTAACTATGGCTACACCTTC. This codes for CASSFKQSANYGYTF.